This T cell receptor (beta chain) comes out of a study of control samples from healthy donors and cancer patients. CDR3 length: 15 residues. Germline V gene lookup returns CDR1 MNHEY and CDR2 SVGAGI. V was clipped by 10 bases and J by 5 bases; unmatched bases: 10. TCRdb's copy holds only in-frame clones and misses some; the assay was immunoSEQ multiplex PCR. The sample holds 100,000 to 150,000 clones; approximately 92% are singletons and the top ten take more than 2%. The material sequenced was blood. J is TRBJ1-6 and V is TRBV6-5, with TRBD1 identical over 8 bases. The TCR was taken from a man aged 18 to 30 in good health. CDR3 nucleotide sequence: TGTGCCACCGTGAGTGACAGGGGTAATAATTCACCCCTCCACTTT. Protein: CATVSDRGNNSPLHF.